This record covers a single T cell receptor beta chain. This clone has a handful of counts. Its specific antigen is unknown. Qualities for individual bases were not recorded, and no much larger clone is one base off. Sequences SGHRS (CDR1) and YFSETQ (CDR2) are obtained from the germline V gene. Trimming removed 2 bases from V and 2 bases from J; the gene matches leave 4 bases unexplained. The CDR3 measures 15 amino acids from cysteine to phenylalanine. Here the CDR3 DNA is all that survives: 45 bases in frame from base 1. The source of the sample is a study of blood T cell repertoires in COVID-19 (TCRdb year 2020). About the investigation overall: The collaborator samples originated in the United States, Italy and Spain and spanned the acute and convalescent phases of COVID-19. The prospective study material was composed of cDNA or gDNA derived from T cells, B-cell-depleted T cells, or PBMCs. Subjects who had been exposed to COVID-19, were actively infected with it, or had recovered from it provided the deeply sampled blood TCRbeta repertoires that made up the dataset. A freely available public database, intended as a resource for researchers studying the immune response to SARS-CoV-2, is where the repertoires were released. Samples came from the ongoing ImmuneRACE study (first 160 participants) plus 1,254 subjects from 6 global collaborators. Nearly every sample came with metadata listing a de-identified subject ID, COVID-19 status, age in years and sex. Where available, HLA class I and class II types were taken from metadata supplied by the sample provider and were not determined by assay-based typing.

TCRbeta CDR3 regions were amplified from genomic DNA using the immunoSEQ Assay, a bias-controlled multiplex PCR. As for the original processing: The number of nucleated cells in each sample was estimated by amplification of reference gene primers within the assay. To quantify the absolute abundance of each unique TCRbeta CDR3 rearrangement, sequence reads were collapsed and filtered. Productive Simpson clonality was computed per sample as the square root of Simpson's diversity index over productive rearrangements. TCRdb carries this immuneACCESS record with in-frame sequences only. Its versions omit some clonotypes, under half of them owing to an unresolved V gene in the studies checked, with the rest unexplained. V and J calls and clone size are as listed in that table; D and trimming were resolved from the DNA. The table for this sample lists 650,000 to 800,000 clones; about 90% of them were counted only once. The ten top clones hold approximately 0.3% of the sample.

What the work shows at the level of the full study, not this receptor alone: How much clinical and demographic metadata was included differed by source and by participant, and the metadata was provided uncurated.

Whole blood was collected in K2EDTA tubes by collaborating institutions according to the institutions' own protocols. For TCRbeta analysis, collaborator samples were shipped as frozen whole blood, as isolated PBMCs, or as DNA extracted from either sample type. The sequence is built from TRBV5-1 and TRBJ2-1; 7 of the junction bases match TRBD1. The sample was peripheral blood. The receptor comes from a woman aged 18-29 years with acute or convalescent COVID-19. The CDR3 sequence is CASSFEGATYNEQFF. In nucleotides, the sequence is TGCGCCAGCAGCTTTGAGGGGGCTACCTACAATGAGCAGTTCTTC.